This TCR beta chain is drawn from a study of blood T cell repertoires in COVID-19. At the level of the study: Nucleic acid was either cDNA or gDNA, and it came from T cells, B-cell-depleted T cells, or PBMCs.

Only in-frame clones appear in the TCRdb table, and some are missing; sequencing was by immunoSEQ multiplex PCR. The profile shows 100,000 to 150,000 clones, about 85% of them singletons. A note on this clone: Other nucleotide sequences in the sample specify the same CDR3.

From germline, CDR1 is MNHNS and CDR2 SASEGT. CDR3 length: 15 amino acids. V was pared by 2 bases and J by 4 bases, with 1 base of the junction left unmatched. Sample: peripheral blood. The chain carries TRBV6-1 and TRBJ2-1; 11 nucleotides line up with TRBD2. The source is a man aged 55 to 70 with acute or convalescent COVID-19. CDR3 loop: CASSELAGGYNEQFF. CDR3 in DNA: TGTGCCAGCAGTGAACTAGCGGGAGGTTACAATGAGCAGTTCTTC.